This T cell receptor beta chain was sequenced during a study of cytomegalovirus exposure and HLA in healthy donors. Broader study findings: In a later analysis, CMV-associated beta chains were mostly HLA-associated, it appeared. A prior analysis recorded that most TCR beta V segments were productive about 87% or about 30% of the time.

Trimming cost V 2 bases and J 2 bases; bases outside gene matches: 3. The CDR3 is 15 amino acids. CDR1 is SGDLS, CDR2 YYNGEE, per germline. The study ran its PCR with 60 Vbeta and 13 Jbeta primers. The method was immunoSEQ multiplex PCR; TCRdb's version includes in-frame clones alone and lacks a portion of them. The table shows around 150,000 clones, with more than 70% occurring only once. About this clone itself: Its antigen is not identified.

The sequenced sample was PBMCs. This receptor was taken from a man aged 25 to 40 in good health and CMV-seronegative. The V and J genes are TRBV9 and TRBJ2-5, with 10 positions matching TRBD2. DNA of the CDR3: TGTGCCAGCAGCGTTGGACTAGCGGTTCAAGAGACCCAGTACTTC. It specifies CASSVGLAVQETQYF.